A single sample gave rise to the 19 T cell receptor beta chains below, sequenced in a study of cytomegalovirus exposure and HLA in healthy donors. 60 Vbeta and 13 Jbeta primers were used in PCR. Sequenced by immunoSEQ multiplex PCR; TCRdb stores in-frame clones only, minus some. The table lists 150,000 to 200,000 clones, around 80% of them singletons. The sample taken for sequencing was PBMCs. The receptors derive from a man aged 35-49 years in good health and CMV-seronegative.

J is TRBJ1-2 and V is TRBV5-1; D gene ambiguous. V was cut by 4 bases and J by 4 bases, with 8 bases left in between. Germline CDR1 and CDR2: SGHRS and YFSETQ. CDR3 length: 12 residues. CDR3 loop: CASSIDTYGYTF. The CDR3 DNA follows: TGCGCCAGCAGCATCGACACCTATGGCTACACCTTC.

The rearrangement joins TRBV5-1 to TRBJ1-1; TRBD1 matches at 8 bases. The length of the CDR3 is 14 residues. Germline CDR1 and CDR2: SGHRS and YFSETQ. V shed 2 bases and J 5 bases; nucleotides not matched to a gene: 5. The CDR3 DNA is TGCGCCAGCAGCTTAAATGACAGGGGAACTGAAGCTTTCTTT. It encodes CASSLNDRGTEAFF.

The V and J genes are TRBV19 and TRBJ2-2; 7 bases are shared with TRBD1. CDR3 length equals 16 residues. Germline values: CDR1 LNHDA, CDR2 SQIVND (reference sequence). Trimming took 5 bases from V and 0 from J; bases not matched to a gene: 6. The CDR3 DNA reads as TGTGCCAGTAGTCCCTGGACAGGTCCGAACACCGGGGAGCTGTTTTTT. Translating gives CASSPWTGPNTGELFF.

V is TRBV29-1 and J is TRBJ2-5, with 11 bases aligning to TRBD1. Germline CDR1 reads SQVTM; CDR2 reads ANQGSEA. V lost 4 bases, J lost 4 bases, and 5 bases stayed unmatched. This CDR3 spans 14 amino acids. CDR3 in amino acids: CSVGWDRGRETQYF. The CDR3 nucleotides read TGCAGCGTTGGGTGGGACAGGGGGAGAGAGACCCAGTACTTC.

This chain joins TRBV7-9 and TRBJ2-1; 9 bases are a match to TRBD1. The CDR3 is made up of 16 amino acids. The germline CDR1 and CDR2 sequences are SEHNR and FQNEAQ (reference sequence). V lost 1 base and J lost 5; bases outside the gene matches: 6. Here the CDR3 reads CASSLETGGPDNEQFF. DNA of the CDR3: TGTGCCAGCAGCTTAGAAACAGGGGGCCCCGACAATGAGCAGTTCTTC.

The V call is TRBV5-1, the J call TRBJ1-5; weak D call: TRBD1 (5 bases). Germline V gene lookup returns CDR1 SGHRS and CDR2 YFSETQ. Trimming removed 0 bases from V and 5 bases from J, with 9 bases in between. The CDR3 contains 14 residues. The CDR3 DNA reads as TGCGCCAGCAGCTTGGGGGACTCGTATCAGCCCCAGCATTTT. Protein sequence: CASSLGDSYQPQHF.

The rearrangement uses TRBV7-2 and TRBJ2-5; D is perhaps TRBD2 (5 bases). V was clipped by 5 bases and J by 4 bases, with 20 bases between them. Germline CDR1 SGHTA, CDR2 FQGNSA. This CDR3 contains 16 residues. The CDR3 nucleotides read TGTGCCAGCAGCCCCGGACGGGGAAATGGCGGAGAGACCCAGTACTTC. Its translation is CASSPGRGNGGETQYF.

The rearrangement uses TRBV7-2 and TRBJ2-1; 12 positions match TRBD2. CDR1 SGHTA and CDR2 FQGNSA come from the germline V gene. This CDR3 has 16 residues. The V segment lost 0 bases and the J segment 8 bases; nucleotides outside the gene matches: 5. The DNA for the CDR3 is TGTGCCAGCAGCTTAGCGCCGGGACTAGCGGGCCATGAGCAGTTCTTC. Its translation: CASSLAPGLAGHEQFF.

The chain is built from TRBV28 and TRBJ1-2, with a possible D match to TRBD1 (6 bases). In germline, CDR1 is MDHEN, CDR2 SYDVKM. The CDR3 runs 14 residues. V lost 2 bases to trimming and J lost 4 bases, with 11 bases between them. CDR3 DNA: TGTGCCAGCAGTTTAAGGACAGAGGTCTATGGCTACACCTTC. The encoded protein is CASSLRTEVYGYTF.

This chain uses TRBV21-1 with TRBJ2-7; the D call in the table, TRBD1, was not verified against the DNA. TRBV21-1 is tagged as a pseudogene. The CDR3 has 15 residues. The CDR3 sequence is CASSKRDRGHYEQYV. CDR3 nucleotides: TGTGCCAGCAGCAAAAGGGACAGGGGGCACTACGAGCAGTACGTC.

This CDR3 reads CASRRGTVNYGYTF. The CDR3 DNA is TGTGCCAGCCGGCGAGGGACAGTAAACTATGGCTACACCTTC. V and J are TRBV19 and TRBJ1-2, with 7 bases that match TRBD1. Per germline, CDR1 LNHDA and CDR2 SQIVND (reference sequence). Losses at the gene ends were 9 bases for V and 2 bases for J; bases not matched to a gene: 9. This CDR3 region has 14 residues.

The chain joins TRBV4-1 to TRBJ1-1, with D possibly matching TRBD1 (6 bases). Trimming pared 2 bases from V and 6 bases from J, leaving 13 bases between. Germline lookup yields CDR1 MGHRA and CDR2 YSYEKL. This CDR3 is built from 14 residues. CDR3 nucleotides: TGCGCCAGCAGCCAATTCACAGGGTTCGCTGAAGCTTTCTTT. It codes for CASSQFTGFAEAFF.

This rearrangement joins TRBV6-5 to TRBJ1-5, with no clear D. CDR1 and CDR2 (germline): MNHEY, SVGAGI. This CDR3 spans 13 amino acids. V lost 5 bases to trimming and J lost 6 bases, with 11 bases between them. The CDR3: CASSPVRGQPQHF. CDR3 bases: TGTGCCAGCAGTCCTGTGCGCGGTCAGCCCCAGCATTTT.

The chain links TRBV13 to TRBJ1-4; no definite D call. Germline CDR1 is PRHDT and CDR2 is FYEKMQ (reference sequence). This CDR3 region has 14 residues. V lost 8 bases to trimming and J lost 2 bases, with 12 bases between them. The CDR3 loop is CASQEDGTNEKLFF. In DNA, the CDR3 is TGTGCCAGCCAAGAAGATGGCACTAATGAAAAACTGTTTTTT. Based on the CDR3 plus reference TRBV13 and TRBJ1-4, the full variable domain is AAGVIQSPRHLIKEKRETATLKCYPIPRHDTVYWYQQGPGQDPQFLISFYEKMQSDKGSIPDRFSAQQFSDYHSELNMSSLELGDSALYFCASQEDGTNEKLFFGSGTQLSVL.

The chain carries TRBV7-9 and TRBJ1-2, with a weak D call TRBD1 (6 bases). Germline assignment: CDR1 SEHNR and CDR2 FQNEAQ (reference sequence). Trimming shortened V by 5 bases and J by 5 bases, and 9 bases separated the two germline ends. The CDR3 runs 12 residues. CDR3 amino acids: CASSRQDYGYTF. Here the CDR3 DNA reads TGTGCCAGCAGCCGACAGGATTATGGCTACACCTTC.

Written as DNA, the CDR3 is TGTGCCAGTAGTATAGAAGGGGCATCGCCCCAGCATTTT. It yields the protein CASSIEGASPQHF. V is TRBV19 and J is TRBJ1-5, with D perhaps TRBD1 (5 bases). Deletions cut 0 bases from V and 9 bases from J, with 9 bases between. Germline V gives CDR1 LNHDA, CDR2 SQIVND (reference sequence). CDR3 length: 13 amino acids.

The sample holds one count of this clone. The V gene is TRBV19, the J gene TRBJ1-4; tentative D call: TRBD1 (6 bases). Germline assignment: CDR1 LNHDA and CDR2 SQIVND (reference sequence). V shed 6 bases and J shed 4 bases, with 12 bases lying between them. The CDR3 extends over 14 amino acids. The chain's CDR3 is CASSPRGVNEKLFF. CDR3 DNA: TGTGCCAGTAGCCCCAGGGGCGTTAATGAAAAACTGTTTTTT.

The chain recombines TRBV5-4 with TRBJ2-2, with a tentative D call TRBD1 (6 bases). The CDR3 sequence is 14 residues long. The V end lost 4 bases, the J end lost 5 bases, and 12 bases lay between the germline ends. CDR1 is SGHNT and CDR2 is YYREEE in the germline V gene (reference sequence). CDR3 sequence reads: CASSLGGETGELFF. The DNA for the CDR3 is TGTGCCAGCAGCCTAGGGGGAGAGACCGGGGAGCTGTTTTTT.

The chain recombines TRBV28 with TRBJ1-2; D gene uncertain. V shed 5 bases and J shed 4 bases, with 20 bases lying between them. CDR1 is MDHEN and CDR2 is SYDVKM in the germline V gene. The CDR3 consists of 16 residues. The CDR3 DNA is TGTGCCAGCAGTCTGGAGGTACAACCCGTCGTCTATGGCTACACCTTC. Encoded protein: CASSLEVQPVVYGYTF.